The text below deals with one T cell receptor beta chain. Its antigen is unidentified. This CDR3 spans 15 amino acids. V lost 4 bases and J lost 2; bases outside the gene matches: 2. CDR1 is MNHEY, CDR2 SMNVEV, per germline (reference sequence). This entry is derived from a study of T cells in Graves' hyperthyroidism and ophthalmopathy. Whole-study results and caveats: Most clonotypes that expanded in the thyroid above 0.001 also showed up in blood.

Amplified regions were TCR beta CDR3 sequences from RNA transcripts. First-round RT-PCR targeting the TCR CDR3 was performed with the HTBI primer set. MiXCR was run by TCRdb on the multiplex PCR reads, yielding one entry per CDR3 protein. The table has fewer than 900,000 distinct CDR3 sequences, around 20% seen once; the top ten hold over 15%. It was at first hyperthyroidism diagnosis, before any ophthalmopathy symptoms, that the blood sample was taken. The V gene is TRBV27, the J gene TRBJ2-1; 10 positions match TRBD1. The sample comprised blood. The sequence was obtained from a woman between 45 and 65 years old with Graves' hyperthyroidism that later progressed to Graves' ophthalmopathy. CDR3 sequence reads: CASSWGQGPYNEQFF. DNA for the CDR3: TGTGCCAGCAGTTGGGGACAGGGGCCCTACAATGAGCAGTTCTTC.